The TCR beta chain described here comes from a study of shared clonotypes between healthy human individuals. Study-wide points: Naive subsets generally exceeded memory subsets in estimated richness.

Note on this clone: Its matching antigen is unknown.

Germline loops: CDR1 MDHEN, CDR2 SYDVKM. Unmatched junction bases numbered 8, after V lost 2 bases and J lost 4 bases. The length of the CDR3 is 16 residues. Using immunoSEQ multiplex PCR, the repertoire was profiled, and TCRdb retains in-frame clones only, with some absent. This sample has millions of clones, with 85% to 95% found just once. The sequenced sample was naive CD4+ T cells from PBMCs. Subset of the sample: CD45RA+ positively selected. The receptor comes from a man aged 18 to 29 in good health. Some clones in this sample may be carry-over from other donors' samples. The V and J genes are TRBV28 and TRBJ2-3; the match to TRBD1 covers 8 bases. The CDR3 DNA sequence: TGTGCCAGCAGTTTAATAGGCAGGGGGCGCTCAGATACGCAGTATTTT. Translating gives CASSLIGRGRSDTQYF. Variable domain in full (rest from reference TRBV28 and TRBJ2-3): DVKVTQSSRYLVKRTGEKVFLECVQDMDHENMFWYRQDPGLGLRLIYFSYDVKMKEKGDIPEGYSVSREKKERFSLILESASTNQTSMYLCASSLIGRGRSDTQYFGPGTRLTVL.